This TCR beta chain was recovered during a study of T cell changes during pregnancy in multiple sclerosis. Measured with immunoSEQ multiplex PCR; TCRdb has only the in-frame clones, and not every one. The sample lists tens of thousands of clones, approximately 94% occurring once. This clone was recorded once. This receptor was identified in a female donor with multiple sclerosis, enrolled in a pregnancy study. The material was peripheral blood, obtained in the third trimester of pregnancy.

The CDR3 coding sequence is TGTGCCAGCAGCTTGGAAGGGGGCCCTTACAATGAGCAGTTCTTC. As protein: CASSLEGGPYNEQFF. This chain links TRBV5-8 with TRBJ2-1; 7 bases fit TRBD1. CDR3 size: 15 residues. In germline, CDR1 is SGHTS, CDR2 YDEGEE. With V trimmed by 0 bases and J by 4 bases, 4 bases remained unmatched.